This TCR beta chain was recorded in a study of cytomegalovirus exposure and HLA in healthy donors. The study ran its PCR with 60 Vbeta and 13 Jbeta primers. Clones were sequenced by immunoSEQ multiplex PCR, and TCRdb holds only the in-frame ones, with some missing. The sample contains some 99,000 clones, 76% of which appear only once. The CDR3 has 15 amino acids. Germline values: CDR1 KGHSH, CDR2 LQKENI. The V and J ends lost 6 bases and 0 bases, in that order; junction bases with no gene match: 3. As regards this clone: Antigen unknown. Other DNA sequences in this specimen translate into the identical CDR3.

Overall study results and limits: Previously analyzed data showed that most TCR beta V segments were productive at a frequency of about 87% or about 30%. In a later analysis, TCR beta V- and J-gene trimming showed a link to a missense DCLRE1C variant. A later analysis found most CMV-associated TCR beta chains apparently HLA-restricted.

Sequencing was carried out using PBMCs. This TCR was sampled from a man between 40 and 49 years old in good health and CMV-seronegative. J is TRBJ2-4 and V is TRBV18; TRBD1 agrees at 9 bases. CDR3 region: CASSDRGIAKNIQYF. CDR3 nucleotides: TGTGCCAGCTCGGACAGGGGAATAGCCAAAAACATTCAGTACTTC.